Listed below are T cell receptor beta chains from one sample, sequenced in a study of blood T cell repertoires in COVID-19. This table comes from immunoSEQ multiplex PCR, and its TCRdb copy is limited to in-frame clones, with some not included. This table has under 250,000 clones, 81% appearing once. Sequenced sample: PBMCs or T cells enriched from blood (not recorded which). All receptors derive from a woman between 50 and 59 years old with acute COVID-19. The CDR3 runs from the conserved cysteine through the conserved F or W. D genes are given only for firm matches. Clone size is stated in some rows and not others, as once, few, many or a class when expanded.

d_call: NA
j_call: TRBJ2-7
v_call: TRBV7-9
clone_size: NA
cdr3_nt: TGTGCCAGCACCACGTCGGGACTTTTAGCCGAGCAGTACTTC
cdr3_aa: CASTTSGLLAEQYF

d_call: TRBD1
j_call: TRBJ1-2
v_call: TRBV28
clone_size: NA
cdr3_nt: TGTGCCAGCAGTTTGAGTGGCGGTCAACAGGGGCTTGGCTATGGCTACACCTTC
cdr3_aa: CASSLSGGQQGLGYGYTF

d_call: NA
j_call: TRBJ1-3
v_call: TRBV7-2
clone_size: NA
cdr3_nt: TGTGCCAGCAGCTTAGAGAATTCAGGGGCCGGAAACACCATATATTTT
cdr3_aa: CASSLENSGAGNTIYF

d_call: NA
j_call: TRBJ1-2
v_call: TRBV19
clone_size: NA
cdr3_nt: TGTGCCAGTAGTATCCCCCTCGGACAGAACTATGGCTACACCTTC
cdr3_aa: CASSIPLGQNYGYTF

d_call: NA
j_call: TRBJ2-2
v_call: TRBV10-3
clone_size: NA
cdr3_nt: TGTGCCATCAGTGAGTCTGTAGGAGGGGACGCCGGGGAGCTGTTTTTT
cdr3_aa: CAISESVGGDAGELFF

d_call: TRBD2
j_call: TRBJ2-1
v_call: TRBV5-4
clone_size: NA
cdr3_nt: TGTGCTAGCAGCACCGGACTAGCGGGGGTGGGTGAGCAGTTCTTC
cdr3_aa: CASSTGLAGVGEQFF

d_call: NA
j_call: TRBJ2-5
v_call: TRBV11-1
clone_size: once
cdr3_nt: TGTGCCAGCAGCTTAACCGGTATTGGAGAGACCCAGTACTTC
cdr3_aa: CASSLTGIGETQYF

d_call: NA
j_call: TRBJ1-5
v_call: TRBV7-2
clone_size: once
cdr3_nt: TGTGCCAGCAGCTTACGAGGGGGAGATCAGCCCCAGCATTTT
cdr3_aa: CASSLRGGDQPQHF

d_call: TRBD1
j_call: TRBJ2-3
v_call: TRBV27
clone_size: NA
cdr3_nt: TGTGCCAGCAGTCTGGACAGGGGCACAGATACGCAGTATTTT
cdr3_aa: CASSLDRGTDTQYF

d_call: NA
j_call: TRBJ2-3
v_call: TRBV11-1
clone_size: NA
cdr3_nt: TGTGCCAGCAGCCAGGGACATGCAGATACGCAGTATTTT
cdr3_aa: CASSQGHADTQYF

d_call: NA
j_call: TRBJ2-5
v_call: TRBV15
clone_size: NA
cdr3_nt: TGTGCCACCAGCAGAGCGGGGATCCAAGAGACCCAGTACTTC
cdr3_aa: CATSRAGIQETQYF

d_call: NA
j_call: TRBJ2-5
v_call: TRBV4-2
clone_size: NA
cdr3_nt: TGTGCCAGCAGCCAGGCCAGCGGCCAAGAGACCCAGTACTTC
cdr3_aa: CASSQASGQETQYF

d_call: NA
j_call: TRBJ1-1
v_call: TRBV28
clone_size: NA
cdr3_nt: TGTGCCAGCAGTTCGACGGACGGGACTTTTGAAGCTTTCTTT
cdr3_aa: CASSSTDGTFEAFF

d_call: NA
j_call: TRBJ2-7
v_call: TRBV21-1
clone_size: NA
cdr3_nt: TGTGCCAGCAGCAAAGGGGGCCCTTGGGGTCTCCCCTCCTACGAGCAGTACTTC
cdr3_aa: CASSKGGPWGLPSYEQYF